These T cell receptor beta chains were read from a single sample in a study of blood T cell repertoires in COVID-19. Only in-frame clones appear in the TCRdb table, and some are missing; sequencing was by immunoSEQ multiplex PCR. This sample has 130,000 to 150,000 clones, with around 87% found just once. The specimen sequenced was peripheral blood. The receptors originated from a man aged 18 to 35 with COVID-19, enrolled during active disease. CDR3s include the opening cysteine and the closing phenylalanine or tryptophan. The order of the fields is CDR3 protein, CDR3 DNA, clone size, V gene, D gene, J gene. A D gene is named only where the DNA matches it firmly. The listing skips clone size in some rows; elsewhere it reads once, few, many or a size class.

CDR3 protein: CASSHRDRDEQYF
CDR3 DNA: TGTGCCAGCTCCCACAGGGATCGAGACGAGCAGTACTTC
clone size: .
V gene: TRBV18
D gene: .
J gene: TRBJ2-7

CDR3 protein: CASSLDSSSYNEQFF
CDR3 DNA: TGTGCCAGCAGCCTGGACTCCAGCTCCTACAATGAGCAGTTCTTC
clone size: .
V gene: TRBV9
D gene: .
J gene: TRBJ2-1

CDR3 protein: CATSDPGLAGNEQFF
CDR3 DNA: TGTGCCACCAGTGATCCGGGACTAGCTGGCAATGAGCAGTTCTTC
clone size: .
V gene: TRBV24-1
D gene: TRBD2
J gene: TRBJ2-1

CDR3 protein: CSVDGRVRTDTQYF
CDR3 DNA: TGCAGCGTTGATGGGAGGGTAAGGACAGATACGCAGTATTTT
clone size: .
V gene: TRBV29-1
D gene: TRBD2
J gene: TRBJ2-3

CDR3 protein: CAWYSGRGTDTQYF
CDR3 DNA: TGTGCCTGGTATAGCGGGAGGGGCACAGATACGCAGTATTTT
clone size: .
V gene: TRBV30
D gene: TRBD2
J gene: TRBJ2-3

CDR3 protein: CASSMLSGGEQYF
CDR3 DNA: TGTGCCAGTAGTATGCTTAGCGGAGGGGAGCAGTACTTC
clone size: .
V gene: TRBV19
D gene: .
J gene: TRBJ2-7

CDR3 protein: CARCHGTGARDIQYF
CDR3 DNA: TGTGCCAGGTGTCATGGGACAGGGGCTCGGGACATTCAGTACTTC
clone size: .
V gene: TRBV7-3
D gene: TRBD1
J gene: TRBJ2-4

CDR3 protein: CASSYDSQGRRTEAFF
CDR3 DNA: TGTGCCAGCAGTTACGATTCCCAGGGGCGCAGGACTGAAGCTTTCTTT
clone size: .
V gene: TRBV6-2/TRBV6-3
D gene: .
J gene: TRBJ1-1

CDR3 protein: CASSPDSQETQYF
CDR3 DNA: TGTGCCAGCTCGCCGGACAGTCAAGAGACCCAGTACTTC
clone size: .
V gene: TRBV18
D gene: .
J gene: TRBJ2-5

CDR3 protein: CASSPSGDRGEKLFF
CDR3 DNA: TGTGCCAGCTCACCATCAGGTGACAGAGGAGAAAAACTGTTTTTT
clone size: once
V gene: TRBV18
D gene: .
J gene: TRBJ1-4

CDR3 protein: CASSSQEYEQYF
CDR3 DNA: TGTGCCAGCAGCTCCCAGGAATACGAGCAGTACTTC
clone size: .
V gene: TRBV5-4
D gene: .
J gene: TRBJ2-7

CDR3 protein: CASSSGLAGMNEQYF
CDR3 DNA: TGTGCCAGCAGTTCGGGACTAGCGGGAATGAACGAGCAGTACTTC
clone size: .
V gene: TRBV6-5
D gene: TRBD2
J gene: TRBJ2-7

CDR3 protein: CASSQQRVRAGELFF
CDR3 DNA: TGTGCCAGCAGCCAACAACGGGTTCGGGCCGGGGAGCTGTTTTTT
clone size: .
V gene: TRBV3-1/TRBV3-2
D gene: .
J gene: TRBJ2-2

CDR3 protein: CASSRYRGQDEKLLF
CDR3 DNA: TGCGCCAGCAGCCGCTACAGGGGGCAGGATGAAAAACTGCTTTTT
clone size: once
V gene: TRBV4-3
D gene: TRBD1
J gene: TRBJ1-4

CDR3 protein: CASSYKGGNSLEQYF
CDR3 DNA: TGTGCCAGCAGTTATAAAGGGGGAAATTCCCTCGAGCAGTACTTC
clone size: .
V gene: TRBV6-6
D gene: .
J gene: TRBJ2-7

CDR3 protein: CASSRDRGSTEAFF
CDR3 DNA: TGTGCCAGCTCACGAGACAGAGGTAGTACTGAAGCTTTCTTT
clone size: .
V gene: TRBV18
D gene: .
J gene: TRBJ1-1

CDR3 protein: CAWSPGLAGEEQYF
CDR3 DNA: TGTGCCTGGAGCCCGGGACTAGCGGGAGAAGAGCAGTACTTC
clone size: .
V gene: TRBV30
D gene: TRBD2
J gene: TRBJ2-7

CDR3 protein: CASSLDRVADTQYF
CDR3 DNA: TGTGCCAGCAGCCTCGACAGGGTCGCAGATACGCAGTATTTT
clone size: .
V gene: TRBV6-2/TRBV6-3
D gene: TRBD1
J gene: TRBJ2-3

CDR3 protein: CASGRGLGLAVTQYF
CDR3 DNA: TGTGCCAGCGGACGGGGATTGGGACTAGCGGTAACCCAGTACTTC
clone size: once
V gene: TRBV9
D gene: TRBD2
J gene: TRBJ2-5

CDR3 protein: CAITTGSSDTQYF
CDR3 DNA: TGTGCCATTACGACAGGGTCATCTGATACGCAGTATTTT
clone size: .
V gene: TRBV6-5
D gene: TRBD1
J gene: TRBJ2-3

CDR3 protein: CASSEGGGSPYNEQFF
CDR3 DNA: TGTGCCAGCAGTGAAGGGGGCGGATCTCCCTACAATGAGCAGTTCTTC
clone size: .
V gene: TRBV2
D gene: .
J gene: TRBJ2-1

CDR3 protein: CASSPNPQYYNEQFF
CDR3 DNA: TGTGCCAGCAGCCCAAATCCCCAGTACTACAATGAGCAGTTCTTC
clone size: .
V gene: TRBV7-3
D gene: .
J gene: TRBJ2-1

CDR3 protein: CASRRLAGQETQYF
CDR3 DNA: TGTGCCAGCAGACGGCTAGCGGGCCAAGAGACCCAGTACTTC
clone size: .
V gene: TRBV6-5
D gene: TRBD2
J gene: TRBJ2-5

CDR3 protein: CATSDLPSGGEQFF
CDR3 DNA: TGTGCCACCAGTGATTTGCCTAGCGGTGGCGAGCAGTTCTTC
clone size: .
V gene: TRBV24-1
D gene: TRBD2
J gene: TRBJ2-1

CDR3 protein: CASSSGVLGFF
CDR3 DNA: TGTGCCAGTAGTTCCGGGGTTCTGGGGTTCTTC
clone size: .
V gene: TRBV19
D gene: .
J gene: TRBJ2-1

CDR3 protein: CASSPSDRVGTEAFF
CDR3 DNA: TGCGCCAGCAGCCCATCGGACAGGGTGGGCACTGAAGCTTTCTTT
clone size: .
V gene: TRBV4-1
D gene: TRBD1
J gene: TRBJ1-1

CDR3 protein: CASSRSLSGMNEQYF
CDR3 DNA: TGTGCCAGCAGCCGGTCATTATCGGGGATGAACGAGCAGTACTTC
clone size: once
V gene: TRBV28
D gene: .
J gene: TRBJ2-7

CDR3 protein: CASSEGVNEQFF
CDR3 DNA: TGTGCCAGCAGCGAGGGGGTCAATGAGCAGTTCTTC
clone size: .
V gene: TRBV9
D gene: .
J gene: TRBJ2-1

CDR3 protein: CASSLGGGRWYGYTF
CDR3 DNA: TGTGCCAGCAGCTTAGGGGGGGGACGGTGGTATGGCTACACCTTC
clone size: .
V gene: TRBV7-8
D gene: .
J gene: TRBJ1-2

CDR3 protein: CASNQGHLYGYTF
CDR3 DNA: TGTGCCAGCAATCAGGGGCACCTCTATGGCTACACCTTC
clone size: .
V gene: TRBV9
D gene: .
J gene: TRBJ1-2

CDR3 protein: CASSRLTGANSPLHF
CDR3 DNA: TGTGCCAGCAGTAGACTTACAGGGGCGAATTCACCCCTCCACTTT
clone size: few
V gene: TRBV6-5
D gene: TRBD1
J gene: TRBJ1-6

CDR3 protein: CASSLSGALAYEQYF
CDR3 DNA: TGTGCCAGCAGCTTATCAGGGGCCCTTGCCTACGAGCAGTACTTC
clone size: .
V gene: TRBV11-1
D gene: .
J gene: TRBJ2-7

CDR3 protein: CASSQTAGAKNIQYF
CDR3 DNA: TGTGCCAGCAGCCAGACAGCGGGAGCCAAAAACATTCAGTACTTC
clone size: .
V gene: TRBV7-2
D gene: .
J gene: TRBJ2-4

CDR3 protein: CATSENRSGNTIYF
CDR3 DNA: TGTGCCACCAGTGAGAACAGATCCGGAAACACCATATATTTT
clone size: .
V gene: TRBV24-1
D gene: .
J gene: TRBJ1-3

CDR3 protein: CASSAGTASGNTIYF
CDR3 DNA: TGTGCCAGCAGCGCAGGGACAGCCTCTGGAAACACCATATATTTT
clone size: .
V gene: TRBV9
D gene: TRBD1
J gene: TRBJ1-3

CDR3 protein: CASSKGDYKNIQYF
CDR3 DNA: TGTGCCAGTAGTAAGGGGGACTACAAAAACATTCAGTACTTC
clone size: .
V gene: TRBV19
D gene: .
J gene: TRBJ2-4

CDR3 protein: CASRYRLAGGRVDTQYF
CDR3 DNA: TGTGCCAGCAGATATAGACTAGCGGGAGGTAGGGTAGATACGCAGTATTTT
clone size: .
V gene: TRBV28
D gene: TRBD2
J gene: TRBJ2-3

CDR3 protein: CASSEWTGNQPQHF
CDR3 DNA: TGTGCCAGCAGTGAGTGGACAGGGAATCAGCCCCAGCATTTT
clone size: .
V gene: TRBV2
D gene: TRBD1
J gene: TRBJ1-5

CDR3 protein: CAISEPGGNEQFF
CDR3 DNA: TGTGCCATCAGTGAGCCGGGTGGGAATGAGCAGTTCTTC
clone size: .
V gene: TRBV10-3
D gene: .
J gene: TRBJ2-1

CDR3 protein: CAWSPHTGQPQHF
CDR3 DNA: TGTGCCTGGAGTCCACACACGGGGCAGCCCCAGCATTTT
clone size: .
V gene: TRBV30
D gene: .
J gene: TRBJ1-5

CDR3 protein: CASSSGTAQISPLHF
CDR3 DNA: TGCGCCAGCAGCTCCGGGACAGCCCAGATTTCACCCCTCCACTTT
clone size: few
V gene: TRBV4-3
D gene: TRBD1
J gene: TRBJ1-6

CDR3 protein: CASSRTSGSGETQYF
CDR3 DNA: TGTGCCAGCAGCAGAACTAGCGGGAGTGGAGAGACCCAGTACTTC
clone size: .
V gene: TRBV21-1
D gene: .
J gene: TRBJ2-5

CDR3 protein: CASSSYSINQFF
CDR3 DNA: TGTGCCAGCAGTAGCTACAGTATTAACCAATTCTTC
clone size: .
V gene: TRBV28
D gene: .
J gene: TRBJ2-1

CDR3 protein: CASSPRGGETQYF
CDR3 DNA: TGTGCCAGCAGCCCTCGAGGGGGAGAGACCCAGTACTTC
clone size: .
V gene: TRBV5-4
D gene: .
J gene: TRBJ2-5

CDR3 protein: CSASREGGTGTLDTQYF
CDR3 DNA: TGCAGTGCTAGTAGAGAGGGGGGGACAGGGACGTTGGATACGCAGTATTTT
clone size: .
V gene: TRBV20-1
D gene: TRBD1
J gene: TRBJ2-3

CDR3 protein: CASSDRDSRVYNEQFF
CDR3 DNA: TGTGCCAGCAGTGATCGCGACTCACGGGTATACAATGAGCAGTTCTTC
clone size: .
V gene: TRBV2
D gene: .
J gene: TRBJ2-1

CDR3 protein: CASSLVLAETYEQYF
CDR3 DNA: TGTGCCAGCAGCTTAGTGCTAGCGGAGACCTACGAGCAGTACTTC
clone size: .
V gene: TRBV11-2
D gene: TRBD2
J gene: TRBJ2-7